The rows below give T cell receptor beta chains drawn from one sample of a study of early T cells in non-severe SARS-CoV-2 infection. TCRdb analysed the 5' RACE reads with MiXCR anew, one entry per CDR3 protein. The sample records tens of thousands of distinct CDR3 sequences, 10% to 15% being singletons. Sequencing input: whole blood. Every receptor here comes from an adult who was a healthcare worker with PCR-confirmed SARS-CoV-2 infection or an uninfected control (not recorded which). CDR3s include the opening cysteine and the closing phenylalanine or tryptophan. The D gene is left open where the match is weak. Size is omitted from some rows. Given values are once, few, many or a class for expanded clones.

clone_size | j_call | cdr3_length | v_call | d_call | cdr3_nt | cdr3_aa
. | TRBJ2-2 | 17 | TRBV4-1 | TRBD1 | TGCGCCAGCAGCCAAATAACAGGGGGCACCATGATCGGGGAGCTGTTTTTT | CASSQITGGTMIGELFF
. | TRBJ1-1 | 10 | TRBV29-1 | . | TGCAGCGGGGAGAACACTGAAGCTTTCTTT | CSGENTEAFF
. | TRBJ2-3 | 15 | TRBV24-1 | . | TGTGCCACCAGTGATTTGGACAAGTTCACAGATACGCAGTATTTT | CATSDLDKFTDTQYF
. | TRBJ2-5 | 13 | TRBV20-1 | TRBD2 | TGCAGTGCTAGGGCTAGCGGGATTGAGACCCAGTACTTC | CSARASGIETQYF
few | TRBJ2-2 | 17 | TRBV5-1 | TRBD1 | TGCGCCAGCAGTCTAGCCGGGACAGGGGCGAACACCGGGGAGCTGTTTTTT | CASSLAGTGANTGELFF
few | TRBJ1-1 | 14 | TRBV5-5 | . | TGTGCCAGCAGCTTGGCCCATGGAAGGACTGAAGCTTTCTTT | CASSLAHGRTEAFF
few | TRBJ1-6 | 14 | TRBV7-8 | TRBD1 | TGTGCCAGCAGCTTGACAGGGGAAAATTCACCCCTCCACTTT | CASSLTGENSPLHF
many | TRBJ2-3 | 15 | TRBV6-4 | TRBD2 | TGTGCCAGCAGTGAAGCGGGAGGAGGTCCAGATACGCAGTATTTT | CASSEAGGGPDTQYF
. | TRBJ2-7 | 16 | TRBV4-1 | . | TGCGCCAGCAGCCAAGGACTCCTCTCCCTCTCCTACGAGCAGTACTTC | CASSQGLLSLSYEQYF
many | TRBJ2-1 | 16 | TRBV14 | . | TGTGCCAGCAGCCAAGATCAGCCTAGATTGTACAATGAGCAGTTCTTC | CASSQDQPRLYNEQFF
many | TRBJ2-1 | 17 | TRBV2 | TRBD2 | TGTGCCAGCAGTGTGGCCTTAGCGGGAGGGGGATACAATGAGCAGTTCTTC | CASSVALAGGGYNEQFF
many | TRBJ2-3 | 18 | TRBV3-1 | TRBD2 | TGTGCCAGCAGCCATACGGGACTAGCAGTTGGTACTGGAGATACGCAGTATTTT | CASSHTGLAVGTGDTQYF
. | TRBJ1-5 | 14 | TRBV6-6 | TRBD1 | TGTGCCAGCGCTGGTGGACAGGACAATCAGCCCCAGCATTTT | CASAGGQDNQPQHF
. | TRBJ1-1 | 14 | TRBV19 | TRBD1 | TGTGCCAGTAGTGTCTGGACAGGTCAAGGGGAAGCTTTCTTT | CASSVWTGQGEAFF
. | TRBJ2-7 | 13 | TRBV29-1 | TRBD2 | TGCAGCGTTGGTTGGGACGGGGGGGACGAGCAGTACTTC | CSVGWDGGDEQYF
few | TRBJ2-3 | 14 | TRBV9 | . | TGTGCCAGCAGCGGCGGGGTGGCCGCAGATACGCAGTATTTT | CASSGGVAADTQYF
. | TRBJ1-5 | 15 | TRBV19 | . | TGTGCCAGTAGTACCGGGCGGGGGGCTCTTCAGCCCCAGCATTTT | CASSTGRGALQPQHF
many | TRBJ1-2 | 14 | TRBV7-9 | TRBD1 | TGTGCCAGCAGCTGGAGCGACAGGGATTATGGCTACACCTTC | CASSWSDRDYGYTF
few | TRBJ2-4 | 13 | TRBV27 | TRBD1 | TGTGCCAGCAGTTGGACAGGGTCGGACATTCAGTACTTC | CASSWTGSDIQYF
few | TRBJ2-7 | 14 | TRBV11-2 | . | TGTGCCAGCGAGGGGGGACAGAACTCCTACGAGCAGTACTTC | CASEGGQNSYEQYF
few | TRBJ2-1 | 16 | TRBV3-1 | . | TGTGCCAGCAGCCAAGATCCCCTGACTAGTGGGAGTGAGCAGTTCTTC | CASSQDPLTSGSEQFF
many | TRBJ1-2 | 16 | TRBV27 | . | TGTGCCAGCAGTTTCACGAGGGACTGGGAGAGGAGTGGCTACACCTTC | CASSFTRDWERSGYTF
few | TRBJ2-1 | 17 | TRBV12-3/TRBV12-4 | TRBD2 | TGTGCCAGCAGTTTTTACAGCGGGGCCCGCGTCTACAATGAGCAGTTCTTC | CASSFYSGARVYNEQFF
. | TRBJ2-3 | 16 | TRBV28 | TRBD2 | TGTGCCAGCAGTTTACTAGCGGGAGGTAGAACAGATACGCAGTATTTT | CASSLLAGGRTDTQYF
. | TRBJ2-1 | 16 | TRBV4-2 | . | TGTGCCAGCAGCCCGTCCGGGGCGGCCAAAGGGGATGAGCAGTTCTTC | CASSPSGAAKGDEQFF
few | TRBJ2-1 | 17 | TRBV5-5 | TRBD2 | TGTGCCAGCAGCCCTCCCCCGGGGGGAGCTTCCTACAATGAGCAGTTCTTC | CASSPPPGGASYNEQFF
few | TRBJ2-7 | 15 | TRBV10-2 | . | TGCGCCAGCAGTGAGCGGGGCGGCGTGGGGCACGAGCAGTACTTC | CASSERGGVGHEQYF
many | TRBJ2-3 | 15 | TRBV19 | . | TGTGCCAGTAGTATTGCAGGGGGGCATACAGATACGCAGTATTTT | CASSIAGGHTDTQYF
. | TRBJ2-3 | 16 | TRBV12-3/TRBV12-4 | TRBD2 | TGTGCCAGCAGTTTAACTGCGGGAGTCGGTAGAGATACGCAGTATTTT | CASSLTAGVGRDTQYF
few | TRBJ2-3 | 16 | TRBV24-1 | TRBD2 | TGTGCCACCAGTGATCCGGGACTAGGAGGCACAGATACGCAGTATTTT | CATSDPGLGGTDTQYF
many | TRBJ2-7 | 14 | TRBV12-3/TRBV12-4 | TRBD1 | TGTGCCAGCAGCCCTCCCGGGACAGGGCTCGAGCAGTACTTC | CASSPPGTGLEQYF
few | TRBJ2-1 | 14 | TRBV7-6 | . | TGTGCCAGCATCCTACTGAGCTCCTACAATGAGCAGTTCTTC | CASILLSSYNEQFF
. | TRBJ1-1 | 13 | TRBV14 | TRBD1 | TGTGCCAGCAGCCTTGGACAGGGGGTTGAAGCTTTCTTT | CASSLGQGVEAFF
. | TRBJ1-1 | 10 | TRBV29-1 | TRBD1 | TGCAGCTCAGGGACAGGTGAAGCTTTCTTT | CSSGTGEAFF
. | TRBJ2-2 | 13 | TRBV11-1 | . | TGTGCCAGCAAACAGGGAAGCACCGGGGAGCTGTTTTTT | CASKQGSTGELFF
. | TRBJ1-2 | 13 | TRBV18 | . | TGTGCCAGCTCACCGGGACGGAACTATGGCTACACCTTC | CASSPGRNYGYTF
. | TRBJ2-3 | 12 | TRBV12-3/TRBV12-4 | . | TGTGCCAGCACCCGACGCAGAGATACGCAGTATTTT | CASTRRRDTQYF
many | TRBJ2-3 | 15 | TRBV6-2/TRBV6-3 | TRBD2 | TGTGCCAGCAGACGCCGGGCGGGGGGGCGTGATACGCAGTATTTT | CASRRRAGGRDTQYF
many | TRBJ1-2 | 13 | TRBV12-3/TRBV12-4 | TRBD1 | TGTGCCAGCAGTGTACCGGGACAGGCCCGGTACACCTTC | CASSVPGQARYTF
few | TRBJ2-5 | 12 | TRBV2 | . | TGTGCCAGCAGTCCGACCGAGGGGCTCCAGTACTTC | CASSPTEGLQYF
few | TRBJ2-2 | 15 | TRBV12-3/TRBV12-4 | . | TGTGCCAGCACCCTACAGGGGGGGGACACCGGGGAGCTGTTTTTT | CASTLQGGDTGELFF
many | TRBJ2-3 | 15 | TRBV24-1 | TRBD2 | TGTGCCACCAGTGAACTGACTAGCGGGAGAGATACGCAGTATTTT | CATSELTSGRDTQYF
many | TRBJ2-1 | 15 | TRBV5-4 | . | TGTGCCAGCAGCGGGGGGCACTCACTCGGGAATGAGCAGTTCTTC | CASSGGHSLGNEQFF
few | TRBJ1-1 | 13 | TRBV6-2/TRBV6-3 | . | TGTGCCACCTCCGAGTTTGGGCCAGGGGAAGCTTTCTTT | CATSEFGPGEAFF
. | TRBJ2-3 | 16 | TRBV12-3/TRBV12-4 | TRBD2 | TGTGCCAGCAGTAGCGTAGCGGGGGGGTCCAGCGATACGCAGTATTTT | CASSSVAGGSSDTQYF
many | TRBJ2-1 | 15 | TRBV20-1 | . | TGCAGTGCTTTGGACCCCCCTAGGTCCTACAATGAGCAGTTCTTC | CSALDPPRSYNEQFF
few | TRBJ2-7 | 14 | TRBV27 | . | TGTGCCAGCAGTTTAAACAGGGTACGCGACGAGCAGTACTTC | CASSLNRVRDEQYF
many | TRBJ2-1 | 14 | TRBV24-1 | TRBD2 | TGTGCCACCAGTGACCCGGGACTAGCGAATGAGCAGTTCTTC | CATSDPGLANEQFF
few | TRBJ1-1 | 16 | TRBV18 | . | TGTGCCAGCTCACCTGGGACATCGACTTTGAACACTGAAGCTTTCTTT | CASSPGTSTLNTEAFF
many | TRBJ1-5 | 14 | TRBV7-2 | . | TGTGCCAGCAGCTTAGCAGGGCGTGGGCAGCCCCAGCATTTT | CASSLAGRGQPQHF
. | TRBJ2-1 | 14 | TRBV19 | . | TGTGCCAGTAGTATGAGGGGCTCCTACAATGAGCAGTTCTTC | CASSMRGSYNEQFF
few | TRBJ1-2 | 15 | TRBV5-1 | . | TGCGCCAGCAGCTTGACAGCCGCCGTTAACTATGGCTACACCTTC | CASSLTAAVNYGYTF
many | TRBJ2-7 | 12 | TRBV27 | TRBD1 | TGTGCCAGCCACGGGACAGGGCGCCAGCAGTACTTC | CASHGTGRQQYF
many | TRBJ2-2 | 20 | TRBV7-6 | TRBD2 | TGTGCCAGCAGCTTAAGTAGTCTAGCGGGAGGTTCATCGAGGACCGGGGAGCTGTTTTTT | CASSLSSLAGGSSRTGELFF
. | TRBJ2-2 | 15 | TRBV7-9 | TRBD2 | TGTGCCAGCAGCTTTGTGGCGGGAGTGGCCGGGGAGCTGTTTTTT | CASSFVAGVAGELFF
. | TRBJ2-5 | 13 | TRBV12-3/TRBV12-4 | . | TGTGCCAGCCAATCACTCGCTGGGGAGACCCAGTACTTC | CASQSLAGETQYF
few | TRBJ2-3 | 14 | TRBV12-5 | . | TGTGCTAGTGGTTTTGGGCAGGGTACAGATACGCAGTATTTT | CASGFGQGTDTQYF
many | TRBJ1-5 | 14 | TRBV12-3/TRBV12-4 | . | TGTGCCAGCAGTCTCGGCCGGGACCGACAGCCCCAGCATTTT | CASSLGRDRQPQHF
. | TRBJ2-2 | 12 | TRBV27 | . | TGTGCCAGCAGTTTCACAGGCGGGGAGCTGTTTTTT | CASSFTGGELFF
. | TRBJ2-7 | 13 | TRBV28 | . | TGTGCCAGCATGTCATTAAATCCCTACGAGCAGTACTTC | CASMSLNPYEQYF